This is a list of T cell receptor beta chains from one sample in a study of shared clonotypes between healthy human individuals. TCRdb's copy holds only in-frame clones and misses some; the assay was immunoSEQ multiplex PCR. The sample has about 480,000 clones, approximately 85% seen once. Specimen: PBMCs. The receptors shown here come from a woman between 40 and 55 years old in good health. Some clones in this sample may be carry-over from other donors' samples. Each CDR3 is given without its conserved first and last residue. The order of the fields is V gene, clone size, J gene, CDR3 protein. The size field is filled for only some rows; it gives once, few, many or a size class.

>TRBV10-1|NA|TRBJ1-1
ASSERGTGEAF
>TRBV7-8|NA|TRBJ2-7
ASSLGRGRYEQY
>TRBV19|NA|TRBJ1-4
ASSARDSGNEKLF
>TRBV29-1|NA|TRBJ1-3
SVEGESGNTIY
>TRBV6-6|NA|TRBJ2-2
ASSYTRLGTGELF
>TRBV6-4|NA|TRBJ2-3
ASSDRQTWARGITDTQY
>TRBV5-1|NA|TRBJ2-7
ASSTEGQGYEQY
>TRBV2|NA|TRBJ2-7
ASKGSGYEQY
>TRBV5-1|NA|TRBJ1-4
ASSLAGQGSEKLF
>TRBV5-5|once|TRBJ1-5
ASSLAGDQPQH
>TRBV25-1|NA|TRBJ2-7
ASSGGHYYEQY
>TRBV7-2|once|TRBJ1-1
ASSLGNRGDTEAF
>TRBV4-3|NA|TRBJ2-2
ASSQDWTSGSVTGELF
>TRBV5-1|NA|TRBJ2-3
ASSASHTDTQY
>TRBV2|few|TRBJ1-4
ASSEDGIGARVNEKLF
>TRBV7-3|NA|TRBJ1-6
ASSPTGGNSPLH
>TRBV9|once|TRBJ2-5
ASSATGGVPGRYAQY
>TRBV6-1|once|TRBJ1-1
ASSEPGTPAF
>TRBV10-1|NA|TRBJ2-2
ASIPGAGGPKPGELF
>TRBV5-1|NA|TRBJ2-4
ASSLNAGVNIQY
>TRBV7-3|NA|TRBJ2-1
ASSLRAITGEQF
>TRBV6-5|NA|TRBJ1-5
ASRPSPHNQPQH
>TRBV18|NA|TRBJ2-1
ASSPRGLAGGDEQF
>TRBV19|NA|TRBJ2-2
ASSNPGRKIGELF
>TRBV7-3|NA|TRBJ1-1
ASSLRGPGRGSNTEAF
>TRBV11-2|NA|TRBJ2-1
ASSLGAGGSSYNEQF
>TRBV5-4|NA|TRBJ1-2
ASRGRESPNYGYT
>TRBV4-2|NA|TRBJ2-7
ASSQDESLAVFYEQY
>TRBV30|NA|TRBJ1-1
AWGHNTEAF
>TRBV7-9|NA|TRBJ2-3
ASSPTTGMNTQY
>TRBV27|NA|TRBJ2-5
ASSSYRGQETQY
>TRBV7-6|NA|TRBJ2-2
ASSLVFLGGSTGELF
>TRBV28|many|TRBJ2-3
ASSLGPKFTDTQY
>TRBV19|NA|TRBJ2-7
ASSMARGSFEQY
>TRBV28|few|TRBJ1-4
ASSKGQEGNEKLF
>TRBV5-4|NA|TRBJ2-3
ASKVGGRVGTDTQY
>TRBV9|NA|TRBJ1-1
ASSAGTGHRTEAF
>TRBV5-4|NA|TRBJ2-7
ASSLVGTVVYEQY
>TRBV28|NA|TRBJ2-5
ASSPGTHTYQETQY
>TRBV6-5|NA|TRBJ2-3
ASRADRGRTDTQY
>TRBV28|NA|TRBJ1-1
ASSSTGTLNTEAF
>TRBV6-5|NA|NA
ASSPQGQGYEQY
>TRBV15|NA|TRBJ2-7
ATSRDRGTGGLYEQY
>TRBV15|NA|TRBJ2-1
ATSRLPTQNNEQF
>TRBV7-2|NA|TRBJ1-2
ASSLALKGGVYGYT
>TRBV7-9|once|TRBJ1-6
ASSLRESSYNSPLH
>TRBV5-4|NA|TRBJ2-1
ASSMDRAIYNEQF